Listed below are T cell receptor beta chains from one sample, sequenced in a study of cytotoxic CD8 clonotypes in ibrutinib-treated CLL. Profiled with immunoSEQ multiplex PCR; TCRdb holds only in-frame clones, not every one. The sample lists around 97,000 clones, about 72% occurring once. The sample here was PBMCs, taken after 12 months of ibrutinib treatment. These receptors originate from a human donor with chronic lymphocytic leukemia. CDR3s include the opening cysteine and the closing phenylalanine or tryptophan. Each record gives: V gene, D gene, J gene, clone size, CDR3 DNA, CDR3 protein. D genes are given only for firm matches. Not every row has a clone size; where given, it reads once, few, many or a size class.

TRBV10-1	TRBD1	TRBJ2-1	NA	TGCGCCAGCAGTATCCGGGACAGAAATGAGCAGTTCTTC	CASSIRDRNEQFF
TRBV29-1	NA	TRBJ1-1	NA	TGCAGCGTGGGCCTCGTAGTAGCCAGCGAAGCTTTCTTT	CSVGLVVASEAFF
TRBV13	TRBD1	TRBJ1-1	NA	TGTGCCAGCAGGATGACAGGGCGGACTGAAGCTTTCTTT	CASRMTGRTEAFF
TRBV10-3	NA	TRBJ2-5	NA	TGTGCCATCGGCGGAGGAGAGACCCAGTACTTC	CAIGGGETQYF
TRBV14	TRBD2	TRBJ2-1	NA	TGTGCCAGCAGCCGACTAGCGGGGGTCCTCTACAATGAGCAGTTCTTC	CASSRLAGVLYNEQFF
TRBV19	TRBD1	TRBJ2-3	NA	TGTGCCAGTAGTAGAGGACAGGGGGGCACAGATACGCAGTATTTT	CASSRGQGGTDTQYF
TRBV4-1	TRBD2	TRBJ2-3	NA	TGCGCCAGCAGCCAAGAAATCCGGCGGGGGGGTTCCACAGATACGCAGTATTTT	CASSQEIRRGGSTDTQYF
TRBV4-2	NA	TRBJ2-5	NA	TGTGCCAGCAGCCAAGAAGGAGGGATAATGTACCAAGAGACCCAGTACTTC	CASSQEGGIMYQETQYF
TRBV29-1	NA	TRBJ1-1	NA	TGCAGCGTTGTGGAACTCATGAACACTGAAGCTTTCTTT	CSVVELMNTEAFF
TRBV18	NA	TRBJ2-5	NA	TGTGCCAGCTCACCACGTACAGGGAGGGAAGAGACCCAGTACTTC	CASSPRTGREETQYF
TRBV21-1	NA	TRBJ1-1	NA	TGTGCCTGCTCAGACAGTGGGGGGCAGAGAGGTGAAGCTTTCTTT	CACSDSGGQRGEAFF
TRBV19	TRBD1	TRBJ2-1	NA	TGTGCCAGTAGAGTACCGGGACAGGGGAAAAATGAGCAGTTCTTC	CASRVPGQGKNEQFF
TRBV29-1	NA	TRBJ2-1	NA	TGCAGCGTGACTAGTTCAGATGAGCAGTTCTTC	CSVTSSDEQFF
TRBV10-3	TRBD2	TRBJ2-5	few	TGTGCCATCAGTGAGCGGGGGGGAGGAGAGACCCAGTACTTC	CAISERGGGETQYF
TRBV19	NA	TRBJ1-4	NA	TGTGCCAGTAGTACCCTCGCAGGGGAGGGTGAAAAACTGTTTTTT	CASSTLAGEGEKLFF
TRBV25-1	NA	TRBJ2-7	once	TGTGCCACCACTAAAGGGGTAACCTACGAGCAGTACTTC	CATTKGVTYEQYF
TRBV4-1	NA	TRBJ2-1	many	TGCGCCAGCAGCGCCCCCGGGACTGGCTACAATGAGCAGTTCTTC	CASSAPGTGYNEQFF
TRBV27	NA	TRBJ2-1	many	TGTGCCAGCAGTTCCGCTCTCGGGTCCTACAATGAGCAGTTCTTC	CASSSALGSYNEQFF
TRBV6-5	TRBD1	TRBJ1-1	NA	TGTGCCAGCAGTCCGCTCCCAGGGGGTGACACTGAAGCTTTCTTT	CASSPLPGGDTEAFF
TRBV6-6	TRBD1	TRBJ1-6	few	TGTGCCAGCAGTTATCCCGGGACAGGGTCACCCCTCCACTTT	CASSYPGTGSPLHF
TRBV7-2	NA	TRBJ2-2	NA	TGTGCCAGCAGCTTGGCGGGGCACACCGGGGAGCTGTTTTTT	CASSLAGHTGELFF
TRBV9	TRBD1	TRBJ1-2	NA	TGTGCCAGCAGCCTCACAGGGGTGGGCTACACCTTC	CASSLTGVGYTF
TRBV7-8	NA	TRBJ2-2	NA	TGTGCCAGCAGCCCCCACGCCGGGGAGCTGTTTTTT	CASSPHAGELFF
TRBV5-1	TRBD1	TRBJ1-1	NA	TGCGCCAGCAGCCTAGGGACAGCTCCGTTGAACACTGAAGCTTTCTTT	CASSLGTAPLNTEAFF
TRBV25-1	NA	TRBJ2-6	NA	TGTGCCAGCAGTATAAGTCACTCTGGGGCCAACGTCCTGACTTTC	CASSISHSGANVLTF
TRBV2	NA	TRBJ2-4	NA	TGTGCCAGCAGCAGAGGCGGCGGGACCAACATTCAGTACTTC	CASSRGGGTNIQYF
TRBV7-8	NA	TRBJ2-7	NA	TGTGCCACCTCAGAGGGGTCGCAATCCTACGAGCAGTACTTC	CATSEGSQSYEQYF
TRBV2	NA	TRBJ2-3	NA	TGTGCCAGCAGTGAGACTGGGATGAGCACAGATACGCAGTATTTT	CASSETGMSTDTQYF